Listed here are 16 T cell receptor beta chains from one sample, sequenced in a study of shared clonotypes between healthy human individuals (dated by TCRdb to about 2020). CD8 naive samples were CD45RO-negative cells positively selected for CCR7, giving a CD45RA+CCR7+ population that excluded TemRA cells. Library preparation employed the immunoSEQ multiplex PCR assay. TCRdb holds this immuneACCESS table with in-frame rearrangements only. Some clones are missing; in checked studies, unresolved V genes explain under half, and the rest has no known cause. The sample contains around 2,000,000 clones, roughly 91% of them found a single time. The ten largest make up around 1.7% of the sample. The specimen was naive CD8+ T cells from PBMCs. In the paper's terms, the cell subset or site label means: CD45RA+CCR7+. These receptors originate from a man aged 18 to 29 in good health. Some clones in this sample may be carry-over from other donors' samples.

The chain carries TRBV14 and TRBJ1-1, with 9 bases matching TRBD1. Germline CDR1 and CDR2: SGHDN and FVKESK. V lost 1 base and J lost 0; bases outside the gene matches: 9. CDR3 length: 18 residues. The CDR3 DNA reads as TGTGCCAGCAGCCAAGGGTATTACAGGGGGCCAATGAACACTGAAGCTTTCTTT. The encoded protein is CASSQGYYRGPMNTEAFF. The complete variable domain, with remaining parts taken from reference TRBV14 and TRBJ1-1, reads EAGVTQFPSHSVIEKGQTVTLRCDPISGHDNLYWYRRVMGKEIKFLLHFVKESKQDESGMPNNRFLAERTGGTYSTLKVQPAELEDSGVYFCASSQGYYRGPMNTEAFFGQGTRLTVV.

The chain has TRBV11-2 and TRBJ2-4; D could derive from TRBD1 or TRBD2 (5 bases each). In germline, CDR1 is SGHAT, CDR2 FQNNGV. This CDR3 comprises 13 residues. V was trimmed by 5 bases and J by 8 bases, leaving 13 bases between them. CDR3 in amino acids: CASSTGTVDIQYF. DNA for the CDR3: TGTGCCAGCAGCACCGGGACCGTTGACATTCAGTACTTC.

This chain joins TRBV2 and TRBJ2-1, with D perhaps matching TRBD2 (6 bases). The V end lost 7 bases, the J end lost 5 bases, and 9 bases lay between the germline ends. Germline values: CDR1 SNHLY, CDR2 FYNNEI. This CDR3 comprises 12 residues. The CDR3 DNA reads TGTGCCAGCACCCCGGGGGACAATGAGCAGTTCTTC. Residues: CASTPGDNEQFF.

This rearrangement joins TRBV11-3 to TRBJ2-7; D uncertain. Germline loops: CDR1 SGHNT, CDR2 YENEEA. V was pared by 1 base and J by 6 bases, with 7 bases between. The CDR3 covers 12 residues. The CDR3 DNA sequence: TGTGCCAGCAGCTTAGGCAGTTCCGAGCAGTACTTC. Translating it yields CASSLGSSEQYF. Complete variable domain (other parts from reference TRBV11-3 and TRBJ2-7): EAGVVQSPRYKIIEKKQPVAFWCNPISGHNTLYWYLQNLGQGPELLIRYENEEAVDDSQLPKDRFSAERLKGVDSTLKIQPAELGDSAVYLCASSLGSSEQYFGPGTRLTVT.

Here the CDR3 reads CASSFGQTNEKLFF. In DNA form, the CDR3 reads TGTGCCAGCAGTTTTGGGCAAACTAATGAAAAACTGTTTTTT. The chain links TRBV28 to TRBJ1-4; D unclear. The CDR3 covers 14 residues. V lost 3 bases to trimming and J lost 1 base, with 6 bases between them. The germline V gene encodes CDR1 MDHEN and CDR2 SYDVKM.

The chain combines TRBV7-9 with TRBJ2-1; tentatively, D is TRBD1 (5 bases). The germline V gene encodes CDR1 SEHNR and CDR2 FQNEAQ (reference sequence). The CDR3 contains 17 residues. V lost 0 bases, J lost 0 bases, and 12 bases lay in between. CDR3 DNA: TGTGCCAGCAGCTTAGCGCAGGGCTTCAGCTCCTACAATGAGCAGTTCTTC. Protein sequence: CASSLAQGFSSYNEQFF.

On this clone itself: Other DNA sequences in the same sample also yield this CDR3. This chain joins TRBV29-1 and TRBJ1-2; D not resolved. The CDR3 extends over 12 amino acids. V shed 4 bases and J shed 4 bases, with 10 bases lying between them. Germline assignment: CDR1 SQVTM and CDR2 ANQGSEA. This CDR3 is CSVVGEGYGYTF. CDR3 in DNA: TGCAGCGTTGTGGGTGAGGGCTATGGCTACACCTTC.

V usage is TRBV7-3 and J usage is TRBJ2-7; 7 bases match TRBD2. Germline CDR1 SGHTA, CDR2 FQGTGA. The CDR3 contains 17 residues. Germline trimming cut 3 bases from V and 0 bases from J; bases unmatched to any gene: 11. The CDR3 protein is CASSLKFRGVPSYEQYF. For the CDR3, the DNA is TGTGCCAGCAGCTTGAAATTCCGGGGGGTCCCCTCCTACGAGCAGTACTTC.

CDR3 sequence reads: CSVEWGGGKTDTQYF. In DNA, the CDR3 is TGCAGCGTTGAATGGGGAGGCGGGAAGACAGATACGCAGTATTTT. This chain connects TRBV29-1 to TRBJ2-3, with TRBD2 as a possible D gene (6 bases). CDR1 is SQVTM and CDR2 is ANQGSEA in the germline V gene. The V and J ends lost 2 bases and 3 bases respectively, with 15 bases between them. The length of the CDR3 is 15 residues.

The chain uses TRBV7-9 and TRBJ2-7; TRBD2 is a possible D gene (6 bases). The CDR3 has 15 amino acids. With 3 bases removed from V and 2 bases from J, the gap between germline ends came to 14 bases. Germline assignment: CDR1 SEHNR and CDR2 FQNEAQ (reference sequence). The CDR3: CASSFPGDPTYEQYF. CDR3 nucleotides: TGTGCCAGCAGCTTCCCGGGGGACCCAACCTACGAGCAGTACTTC.

The CDR3 nucleotides are TGTGCCAGCAGCCTGGAGGACAGGGGGCGAAATAGCAATCAGCCCCAGCATTTT. Its protein product is CASSLEDRGRNSNQPQHF. The genes are TRBV5-4 and TRBJ1-5; 11 nucleotides agree with TRBD1. CDR1 and CDR2 from the germline V gene are SGHNT and YYREEE (reference sequence). The CDR3 loop spans 18 amino acids. V lost 4 bases and J lost 0; bases outside the gene matches: 9.

This rearrangement joins TRBV10-3 to TRBJ2-7; 8 bases agree with TRBD2. The CDR3 loop spans 14 amino acids. The V gene's germline CDR1 is ENHRY and CDR2 SYGVKD. The V gene end was trimmed by 4 bases and the J gene end by 2 bases; junction bases not matched to a gene: 4. CDR3 amino acids: CAISVSGRAYEQYF. For the CDR3, the DNA is TGTGCCATCAGTGTCAGCGGGAGAGCCTACGAGCAGTACTTC.

The chain is built from TRBV18 and TRBJ2-1; D call uncertain. The germline V gene has CDR1 KGHSH and CDR2 LQKENI. Trimming removed 2 bases at V and 5 bases at J, with 7 bases between. The CDR3 covers 13 residues. CDR3 nucleotide sequence: TGTGCCAGCTCACCATCCGACAACAATGAGCAGTTCTTC. Protein product: CASSPSDNNEQFF.

J is TRBJ2-1 and V is TRBV9; D call uncertain. Trimming pared 1 base from V and 7 bases from J, leaving 27 bases between. The germline V gene has CDR1 SGDLS and CDR2 YYNGEE. The CDR3 runs 19 residues. CDR3 sequence: CASSVSRLAREQKSNEQFF. The CDR3 DNA reads as TGTGCCAGCAGCGTAAGCCGGCTCGCTCGAGAGCAGAAGTCGAATGAGCAGTTCTTC.

V gene TRBV29-1 combines with J gene TRBJ2-7; D is unclear. The CDR3 is made up of 12 amino acids. Germline V lookup: CDR1 SQVTM, CDR2 ANQGSEA. V dropped 7 bases and J dropped 0 bases, with 10 bases sitting between them. CDR3 sequence: CSGWESSYEQYF. The CDR3 region has the DNA TGCAGCGGCTGGGAAAGCTCCTACGAGCAGTACTTC.

The V and J genes are TRBV5-6 and TRBJ1-1; D not certain. Germline loops: CDR1 SGHDT, CDR2 YYEEEE. V lost 0 bases, J lost 4 bases, and 13 bases lay in between. There are 15 residues in the CDR3. The CDR3 is CASSLALGRSTEAFF. Here the CDR3 DNA reads TGTGCCAGCAGCTTGGCTCTGGGGAGAAGCACTGAAGCTTTCTTT.